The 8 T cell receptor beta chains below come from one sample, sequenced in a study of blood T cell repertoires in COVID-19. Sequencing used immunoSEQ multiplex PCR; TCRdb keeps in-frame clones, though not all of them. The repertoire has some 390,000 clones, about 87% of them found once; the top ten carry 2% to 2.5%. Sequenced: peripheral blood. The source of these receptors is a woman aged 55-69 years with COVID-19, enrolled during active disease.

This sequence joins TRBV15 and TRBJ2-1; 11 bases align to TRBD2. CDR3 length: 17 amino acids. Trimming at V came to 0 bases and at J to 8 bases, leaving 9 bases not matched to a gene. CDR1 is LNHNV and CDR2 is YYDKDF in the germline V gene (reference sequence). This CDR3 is CATSRDLLAGGQHEQFF. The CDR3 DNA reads TGTGCCACCAGCAGAGATCTGCTAGCGGGGGGCCAACATGAGCAGTTCTTC. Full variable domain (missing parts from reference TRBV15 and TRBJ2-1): DAMVIQNPRYQVTQFGKPVTLSCSQTLNHNVMYWYQQKSSQAPKLLFHYYDKDFNNEADTPDNFQSRRPNTSFCFLDIRSPGLGDTAMYLCATSRDLLAGGQHEQFFGPGTRLTVL.

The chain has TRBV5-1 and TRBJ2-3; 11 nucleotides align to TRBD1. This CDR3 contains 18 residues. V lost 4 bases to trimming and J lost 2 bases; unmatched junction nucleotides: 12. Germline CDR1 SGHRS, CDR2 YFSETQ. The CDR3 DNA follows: TGCGCCAGCAGCCGACGGACAGGGGGCGCCAGAATCACAGATACGCAGTATTTT. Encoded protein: CASSRRTGGARITDTQYF.

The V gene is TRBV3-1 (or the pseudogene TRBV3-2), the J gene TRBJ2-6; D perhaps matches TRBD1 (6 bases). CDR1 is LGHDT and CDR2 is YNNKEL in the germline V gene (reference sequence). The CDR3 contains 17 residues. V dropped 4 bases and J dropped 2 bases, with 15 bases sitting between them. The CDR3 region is CASSLDTGSPGANVLTF. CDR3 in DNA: TGTGCCAGCAGCCTCGACACAGGGAGCCCTGGGGCCAACGTCCTGACTTTC.

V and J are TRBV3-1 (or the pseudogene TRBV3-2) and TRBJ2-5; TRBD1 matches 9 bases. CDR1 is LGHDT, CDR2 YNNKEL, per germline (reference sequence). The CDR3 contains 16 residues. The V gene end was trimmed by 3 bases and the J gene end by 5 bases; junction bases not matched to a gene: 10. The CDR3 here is CASSQGATGGWETQYF. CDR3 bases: TGTGCCAGCAGCCAGGGGGCGACAGGGGGATGGGAGACCCAGTACTTC.

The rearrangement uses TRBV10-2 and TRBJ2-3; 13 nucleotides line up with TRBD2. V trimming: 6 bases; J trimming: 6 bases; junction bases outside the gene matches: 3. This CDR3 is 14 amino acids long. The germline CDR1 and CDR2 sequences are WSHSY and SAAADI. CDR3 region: CASRGTSGADTQYF. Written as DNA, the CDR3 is TGCGCCAGCAGAGGGACTAGCGGGGCGGATACGCAGTATTTT.

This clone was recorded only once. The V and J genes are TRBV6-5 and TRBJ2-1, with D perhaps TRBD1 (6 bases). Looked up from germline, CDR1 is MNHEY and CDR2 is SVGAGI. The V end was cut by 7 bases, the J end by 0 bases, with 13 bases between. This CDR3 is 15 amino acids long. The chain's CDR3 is CASKWQGSSYNEQFF. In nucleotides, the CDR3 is TGTGCCAGCAAATGGCAGGGGAGCTCCTACAATGAGCAGTTCTTC.

CDR3 nucleotides: TGTGCCAGCAGAGTACAGGGGACTGAAGCTTTCTTT. This encodes CASRVQGTEAFF. The V gene is TRBV6-6, the J gene TRBJ1-1, with 7 bases fitting TRBD1. The CDR3 contains 12 residues. Germline V CDR1 and CDR2: MNHNY, SVGAGI (reference sequence). V lost 6 bases, J lost 5 bases, and 3 bases stayed unmatched.

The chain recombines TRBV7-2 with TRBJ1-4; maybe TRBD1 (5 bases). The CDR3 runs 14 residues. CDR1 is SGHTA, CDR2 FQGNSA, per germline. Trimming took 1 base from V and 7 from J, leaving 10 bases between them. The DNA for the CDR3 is TGTGCCAGCAGCTTAGATGGCAGGGCTGAAAAACTGTTTTTT. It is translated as CASSLDGRAEKLFF. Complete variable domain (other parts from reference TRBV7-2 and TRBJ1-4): GAGVSQSPSNKVTEKGKDVELRCDPISGHTALYWYRQSLGQGLEFLIYFQGNSAPDKSGLPSDRFSAERTGGSVSTLTIQRTQQEDSAVYLCASSLDGRAEKLFFGSGTQLSVL.